Described below is a single T cell receptor (beta chain) sequence and its context. The method was immunoSEQ multiplex PCR; TCRdb's version includes in-frame clones alone and lacks a portion of them. The table shows 130,000 to 150,000 clones, with about 88% occurring only once. The data are from a study of blood T cell repertoires in COVID-19. Across the study: T cells, B-cell-depleted T cells, or PBMCs provided the cDNA or gDNA that served as material.

The sequenced sample was peripheral blood. This sequence originates from a human donor in a cohort sampled during active COVID-19.

CDR3 sequence reads: CASSLRPGGNQPQHF. CDR3 DNA: TGTGCCAGTAGCCTGAGACCCGGAGGGAATCAGCCCCAGCATTTT. This sequence joins TRBV19 and TRBJ1-5; no firm D call. Germline-derived CDR1 and CDR2 are LNHDA and SQIVND (reference sequence). V was shortened by 6 bases and J by 4 bases, with 16 bases between the two germline ends. The CDR3 length is 15 residues.